This T cell receptor beta chain was captured in a study of TIL therapy for anti-PD-1-resistant metastatic lung cancer (dated by TCRdb to the early 2020s). Study-level background: Tumors were harvested before any PD-1/PD-L1 blockade; patients then received nivolumab, and those progressing received lymphodepletion, expanded TIL infusion and IL-2. A median non-synonymous tumor mutation burden of about 1.6 mutations per megabase was determined across the cohort by whole-exome sequencing. Enrolled patients had a median age of around 51 years (range about 38-85) and a median tumor PD-L1 proportion score of around 5.6%. Most of the cohort had lung adenocarcinoma, including four EGFR-mutant tumors and two ALK-rearranged tumors, and half of the patients were either current or former smokers. Clonotypes were tracked across tumor, expanded TIL product and serial blood samples by T cell receptor beta sequencing of tumor and peripheral blood. On the study overall, not on this receptor specifically: Infused TIL clonotypes partially replaced the baseline peripheral repertoire then decayed over months, with no apparent association between persistence and response. The study protocol defined all tumor marker inferences as exploratory. Because the cohort was highly selected, with more treatment-naive, never-smoker and oncogene-addicted patients than is typical, generalizability is limited.

The time point label of this sample denotes: pre-treatment sample, taken before nivolumab and TIL therapy. Adults with stage 4 NSCLC were enrolled in a dual-center phase I trial from late 2017 to early 2020. Samples were obtained from a single-arm, open-label phase I trial in which tumor-infiltrating lymphocyte therapy with nivolumab was evaluated in advanced non-small cell lung cancer. Blood mononuclear cells from EDTA tubes were isolated by Ficoll gradient, snap-frozen as pellets, and DNA was extracted with a Qiagen mini-prep kit. On this clone itself: No cognate antigen has been identified for it. It has no much larger one-base neighbor in the sample; base qualities were not kept.

Sequences SGHTS (CDR1) and YDEGEE (CDR2) are obtained from the germline V gene. Reading from cysteine to phenylalanine, the CDR3 counts 14 amino acids. The read is trimmed to its CDR3 DNA, 42 bases read in frame from base 1. V and J are truncated by 0 bases and 5 bases respectively, leaving an intervening sequence of 8 bases. The immunoSEQ v3 hsTCRB kit was used to amplify TCR beta CDR3 regions from genomic DNA through bias-controlled multiplex PCR. An Illumina NextSeq 500 was used to sequence the TCR libraries, reaching 1.5 million to 2.5 million read pairs at survey level or about 4.5-6 million at deep level. On the authors' methods: V, D and J genes were assigned, non-productive sequences were removed, and clonality was reported by immunoSEQ Analyzer software. To compare repertoires between infused TIL and blood, productive Simpson clonality was used along with the Morisita overlap index of productive TRB rearrangements. For each clone in blood, the absolute clonotype count was estimated by multiplying the lymphocyte count by the CD3+ fraction and by the clone's productive frequency. As stored in TCRdb, this immuneACCESS dataset retains in-frame rearrangements with V and J assigned. A fraction of the clones does not appear; measured against another copy, unresolved V genes explain less than half of the discrepancy, and the remainder lacks a known reason. V and J calls and clone size are as listed in that table; D and trimming were resolved from the DNA. The table for this sample lists more than 15,000 clones; about 83% of them were counted only once. The ten largest clones take up about 2.2% of the sample.

The origin of this receptor is a person between 25 and 80 years old with non-small cell lung cancer. In this chain, TRBV5-8 is recombined with TRBJ2-2; the D gene is perhaps TRBD2, from 6 matching bases. The sequences come from blood, collected at baseline. CDR3 sequence: CASSLAGGTGELFF. The nucleotides read TGTGCCAGCAGCTTGGCCGGGGGAACCGGGGAGCTGTTTTTT.